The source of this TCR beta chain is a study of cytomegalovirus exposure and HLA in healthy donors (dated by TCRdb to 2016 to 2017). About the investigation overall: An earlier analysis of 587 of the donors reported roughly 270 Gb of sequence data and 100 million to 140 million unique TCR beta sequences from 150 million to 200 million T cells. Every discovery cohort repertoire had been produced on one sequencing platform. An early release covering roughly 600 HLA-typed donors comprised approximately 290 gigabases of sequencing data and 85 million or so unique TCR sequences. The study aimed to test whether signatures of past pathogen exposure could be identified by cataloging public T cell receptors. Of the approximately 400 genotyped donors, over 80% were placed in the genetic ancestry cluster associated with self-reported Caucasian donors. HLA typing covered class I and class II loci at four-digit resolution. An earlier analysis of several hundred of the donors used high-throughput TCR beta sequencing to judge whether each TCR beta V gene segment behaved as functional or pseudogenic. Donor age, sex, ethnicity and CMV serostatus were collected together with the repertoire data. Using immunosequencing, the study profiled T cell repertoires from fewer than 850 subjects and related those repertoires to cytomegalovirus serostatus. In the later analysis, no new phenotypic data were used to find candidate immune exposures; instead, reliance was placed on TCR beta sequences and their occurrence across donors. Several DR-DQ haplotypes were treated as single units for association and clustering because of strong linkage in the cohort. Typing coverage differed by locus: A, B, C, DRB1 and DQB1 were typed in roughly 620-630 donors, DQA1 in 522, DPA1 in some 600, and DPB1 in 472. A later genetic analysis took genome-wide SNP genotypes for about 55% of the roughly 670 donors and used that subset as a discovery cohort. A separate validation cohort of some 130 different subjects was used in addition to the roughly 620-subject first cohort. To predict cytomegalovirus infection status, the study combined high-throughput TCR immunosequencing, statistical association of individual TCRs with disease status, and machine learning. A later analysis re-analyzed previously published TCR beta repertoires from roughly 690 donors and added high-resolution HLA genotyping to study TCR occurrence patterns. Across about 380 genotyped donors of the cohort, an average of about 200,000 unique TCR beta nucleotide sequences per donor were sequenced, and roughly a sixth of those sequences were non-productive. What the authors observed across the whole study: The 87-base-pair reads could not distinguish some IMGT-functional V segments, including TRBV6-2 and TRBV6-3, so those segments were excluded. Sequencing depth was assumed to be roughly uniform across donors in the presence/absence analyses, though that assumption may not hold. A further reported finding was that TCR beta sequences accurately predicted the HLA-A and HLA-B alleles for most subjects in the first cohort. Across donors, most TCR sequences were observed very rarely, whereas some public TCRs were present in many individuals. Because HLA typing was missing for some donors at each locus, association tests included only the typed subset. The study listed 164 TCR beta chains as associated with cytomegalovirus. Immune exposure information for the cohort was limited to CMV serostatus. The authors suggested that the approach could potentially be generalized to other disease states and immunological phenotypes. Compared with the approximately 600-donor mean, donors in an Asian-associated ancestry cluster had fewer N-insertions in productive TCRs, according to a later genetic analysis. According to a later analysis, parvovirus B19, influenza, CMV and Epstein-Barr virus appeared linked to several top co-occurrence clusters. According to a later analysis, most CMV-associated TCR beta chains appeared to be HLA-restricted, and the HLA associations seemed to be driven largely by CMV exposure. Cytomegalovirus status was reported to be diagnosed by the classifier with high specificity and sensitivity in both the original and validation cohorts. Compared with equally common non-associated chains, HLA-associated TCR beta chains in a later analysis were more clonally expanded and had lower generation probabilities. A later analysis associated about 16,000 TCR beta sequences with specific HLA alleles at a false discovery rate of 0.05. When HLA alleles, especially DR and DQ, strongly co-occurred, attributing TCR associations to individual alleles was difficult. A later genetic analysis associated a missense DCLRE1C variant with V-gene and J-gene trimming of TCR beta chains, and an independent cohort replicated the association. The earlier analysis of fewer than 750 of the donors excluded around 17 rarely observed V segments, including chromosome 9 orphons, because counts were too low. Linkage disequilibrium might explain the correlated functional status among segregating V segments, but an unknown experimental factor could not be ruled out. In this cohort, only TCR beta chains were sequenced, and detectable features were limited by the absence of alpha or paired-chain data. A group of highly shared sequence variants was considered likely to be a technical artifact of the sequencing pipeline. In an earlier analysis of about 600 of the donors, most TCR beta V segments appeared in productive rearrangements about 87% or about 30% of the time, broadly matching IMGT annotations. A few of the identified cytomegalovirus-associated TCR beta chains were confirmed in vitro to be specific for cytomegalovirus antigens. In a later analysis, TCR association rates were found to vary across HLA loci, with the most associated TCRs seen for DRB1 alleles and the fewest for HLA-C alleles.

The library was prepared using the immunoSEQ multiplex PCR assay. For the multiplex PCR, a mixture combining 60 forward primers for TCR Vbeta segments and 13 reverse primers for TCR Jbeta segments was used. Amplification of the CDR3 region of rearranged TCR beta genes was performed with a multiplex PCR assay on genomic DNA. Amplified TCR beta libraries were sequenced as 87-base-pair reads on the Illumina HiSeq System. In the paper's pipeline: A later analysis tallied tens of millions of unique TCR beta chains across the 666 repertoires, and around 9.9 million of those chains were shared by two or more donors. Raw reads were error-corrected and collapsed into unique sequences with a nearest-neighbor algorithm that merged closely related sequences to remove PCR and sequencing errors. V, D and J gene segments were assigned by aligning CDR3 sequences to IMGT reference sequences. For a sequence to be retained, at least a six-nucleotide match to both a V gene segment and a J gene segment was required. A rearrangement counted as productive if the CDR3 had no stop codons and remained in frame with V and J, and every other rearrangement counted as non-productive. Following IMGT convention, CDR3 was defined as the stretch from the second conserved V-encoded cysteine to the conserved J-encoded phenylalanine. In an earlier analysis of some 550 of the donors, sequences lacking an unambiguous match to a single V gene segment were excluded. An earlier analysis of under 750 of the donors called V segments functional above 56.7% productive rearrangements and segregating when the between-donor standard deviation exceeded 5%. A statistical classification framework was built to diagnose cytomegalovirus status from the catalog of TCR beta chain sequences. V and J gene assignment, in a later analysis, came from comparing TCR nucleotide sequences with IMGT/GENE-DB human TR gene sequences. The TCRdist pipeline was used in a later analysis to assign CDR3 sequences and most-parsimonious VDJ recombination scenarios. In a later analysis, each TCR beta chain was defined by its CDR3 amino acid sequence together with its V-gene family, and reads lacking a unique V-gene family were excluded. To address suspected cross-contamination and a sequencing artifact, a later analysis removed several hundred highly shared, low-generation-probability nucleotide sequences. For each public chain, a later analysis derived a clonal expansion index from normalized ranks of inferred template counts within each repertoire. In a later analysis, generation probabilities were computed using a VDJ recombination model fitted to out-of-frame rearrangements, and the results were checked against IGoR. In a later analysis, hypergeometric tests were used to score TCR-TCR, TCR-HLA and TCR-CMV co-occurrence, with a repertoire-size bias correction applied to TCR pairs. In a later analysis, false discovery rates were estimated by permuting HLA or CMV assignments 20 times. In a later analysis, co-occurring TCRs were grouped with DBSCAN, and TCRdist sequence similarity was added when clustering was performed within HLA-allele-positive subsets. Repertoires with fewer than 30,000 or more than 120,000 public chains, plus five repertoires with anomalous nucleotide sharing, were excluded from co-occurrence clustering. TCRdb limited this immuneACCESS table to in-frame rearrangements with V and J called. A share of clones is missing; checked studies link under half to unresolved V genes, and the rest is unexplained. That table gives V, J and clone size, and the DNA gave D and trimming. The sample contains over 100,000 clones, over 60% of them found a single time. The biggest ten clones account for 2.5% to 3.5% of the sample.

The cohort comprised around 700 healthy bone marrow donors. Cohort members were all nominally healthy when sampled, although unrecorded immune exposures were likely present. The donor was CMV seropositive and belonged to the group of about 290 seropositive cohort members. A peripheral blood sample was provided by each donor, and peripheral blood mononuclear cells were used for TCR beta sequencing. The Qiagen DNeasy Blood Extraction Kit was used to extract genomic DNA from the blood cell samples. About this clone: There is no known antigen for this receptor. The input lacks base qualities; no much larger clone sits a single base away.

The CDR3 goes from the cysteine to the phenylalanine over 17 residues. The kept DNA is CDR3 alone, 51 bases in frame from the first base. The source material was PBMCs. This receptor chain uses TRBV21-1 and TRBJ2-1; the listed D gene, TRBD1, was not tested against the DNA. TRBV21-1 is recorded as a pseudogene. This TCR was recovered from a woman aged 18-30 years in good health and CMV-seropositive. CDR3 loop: CASSSPPDRGGYNEQFF. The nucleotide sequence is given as TGTGCCAGCAGCTCGCCCCCAGACAGGGGAGGCTACAATGAGCAGTTCTTC.